This T cell receptor (beta chain) was observed in a study of T-cell reconstitution after alpha-beta-depleted transplantation in children (dated by TCRdb to the mid-2010s). About the study as a whole: The study quantitatively tracked T-cell immune reconstitution after TCRalphabeta/CD19-depleted allogeneic hematopoietic cell transplantation in children using TCR repertoire profiling. General findings and caveats noted by the study authors: Apparently early alphabetaT-cell count recovery about two months after transplant reportedly relied on only several hundred rapidly expanded clones derived from non-depleted graft cells. Hyperexpanded clone frequencies declined over subsequent months; after one year, T-cell counts and TCRbeta diversity were mostly attributed to newly produced T cells. In some patients, high TCRbeta diversity at day 60 was attributed to recipient T cells and intrathymic progenitors that had survived conditioning.

In regard to this clonotype: The clone's antigen remains unknown. A junction boundary mismatches the germline segment, possibly from a read error.

Libraries were prepared through PCR. The listed sequencing device is Illumina HiSeq 2500. To normalize quantification of the TCRbeta repertoire, the TCR libraries were built with molecular barcoding that relied on unique molecular identifiers. The raw public reads went through TCRdb reprocessing: fastp at Q25, MiXCR clone calling, in-frame beta chains kept. Each CDR3 protein gets just one entry, which takes the most common genes and DNA from the rows behind it. Recorded for this sample are about 900,000 distinct CDR3 sequences; roughly 29% of them occurred a single time. The ten largest account for 28% of the sample. As encoded in the germline V gene (reference sequence), CDR1 is SEHNR while CDR2 is FQNEAQ. The CDR3 goes from the cysteine to the phenylalanine over 13 residues. Left in the record is the CDR3 DNA by itself, 39 bases read in frame from the first base. The treatment or condition tag for this specimen amounts to: allogeneic hematopoietic cell transplantation with graft depleted of TCRalphabeta T cells and CD19 B cells. The children who served as transplant recipients had been given grafts of TCRalphabeta/CD19-depleted allogeneic hematopoietic cells.

The sequence came from a boy younger than two who had a stem cell transplant for SCID, so the T cells may come from the graft donor. The sample consisted of PBMCs, mostly from graft donor cells, taken 360 days after TCRalphabeta/CD19-depleted stem cell transplant. The chain links TRBV7-9 with TRBJ2-7, with the D gene uncertain. The CDR3 amino acid sequence is: CAISSRLPCEQYF. The nucleotide sequence is given as TGTGCCATCAGCTCCAGGCTCCCCTGCGAGCAGTACTTC. Reference TRBV7-9 and TRBJ2-7 proteins supply the regions before and after the CDR3; the full variable domain is: DTGVSQNPRHKITKRGQNVTFRCDPISEHNRLYWYRQTLGQGPEFLTYFQNEAQLEKSRLLSDRFSAERPKGSFSTLEIQRTEQGDSAMYLCAISSRLPCEQYFGPGTRLTVT.